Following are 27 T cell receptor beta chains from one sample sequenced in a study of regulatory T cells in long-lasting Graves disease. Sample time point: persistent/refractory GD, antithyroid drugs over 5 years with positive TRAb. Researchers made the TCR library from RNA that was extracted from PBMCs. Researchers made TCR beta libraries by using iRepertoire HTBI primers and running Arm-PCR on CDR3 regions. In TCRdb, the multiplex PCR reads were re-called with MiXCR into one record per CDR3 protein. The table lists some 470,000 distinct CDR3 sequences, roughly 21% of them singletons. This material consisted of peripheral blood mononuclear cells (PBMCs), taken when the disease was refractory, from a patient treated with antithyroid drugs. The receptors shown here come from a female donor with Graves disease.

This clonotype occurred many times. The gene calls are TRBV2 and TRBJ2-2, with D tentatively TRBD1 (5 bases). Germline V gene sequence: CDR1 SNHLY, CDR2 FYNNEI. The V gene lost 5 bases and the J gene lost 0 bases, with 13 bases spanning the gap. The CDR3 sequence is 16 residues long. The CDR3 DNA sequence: TGTGCCAGCAGTCCTCAGGGAAACTCGAACACCGGGGAGCTGTTTTTT. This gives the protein CASSPQGNSNTGELFF.

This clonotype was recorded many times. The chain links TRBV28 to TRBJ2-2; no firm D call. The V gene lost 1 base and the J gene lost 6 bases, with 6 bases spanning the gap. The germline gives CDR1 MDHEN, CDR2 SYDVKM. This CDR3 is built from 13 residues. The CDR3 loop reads CASSLSQSGELFF. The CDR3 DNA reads TGTGCCAGCAGTTTATCCCAGTCCGGGGAGCTGTTTTTT.

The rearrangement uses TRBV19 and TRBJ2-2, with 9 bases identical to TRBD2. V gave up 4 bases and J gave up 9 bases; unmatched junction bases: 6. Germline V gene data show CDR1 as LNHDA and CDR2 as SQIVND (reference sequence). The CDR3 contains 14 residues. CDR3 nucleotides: TGTGCCAGTAGTACCCGCGGGGGGGCAAGGGAGCTGTTTTTT. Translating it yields CASSTRGGARELFF.

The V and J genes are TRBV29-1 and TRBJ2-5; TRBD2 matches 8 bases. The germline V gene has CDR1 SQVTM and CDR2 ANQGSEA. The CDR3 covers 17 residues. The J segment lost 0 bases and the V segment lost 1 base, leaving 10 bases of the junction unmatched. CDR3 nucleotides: TGCAGCGTTGAAGGGCGGGAGGACCGACCGTACCAAGAGACCCAGTACTTC. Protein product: CSVEGREDRPYQETQYF. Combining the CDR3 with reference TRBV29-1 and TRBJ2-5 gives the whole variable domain SAVISQKPSRDICQRGTSLTIQCQVDSQVTMMFWYRQQPGQSLTLIATANQGSEATYESGFVIDKFPISRPNLTFSTLTVSNMSPEDSSIYLCSVEGREDRPYQETQYFGPGTRLLVL.

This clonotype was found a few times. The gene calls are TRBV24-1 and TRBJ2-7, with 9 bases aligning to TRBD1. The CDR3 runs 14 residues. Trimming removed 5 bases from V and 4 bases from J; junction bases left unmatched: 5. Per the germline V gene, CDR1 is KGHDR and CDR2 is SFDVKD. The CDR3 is CATSATGGRYEQYF. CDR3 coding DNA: TGTGCCACCAGTGCTACAGGGGGCAGGTACGAGCAGTACTTC.

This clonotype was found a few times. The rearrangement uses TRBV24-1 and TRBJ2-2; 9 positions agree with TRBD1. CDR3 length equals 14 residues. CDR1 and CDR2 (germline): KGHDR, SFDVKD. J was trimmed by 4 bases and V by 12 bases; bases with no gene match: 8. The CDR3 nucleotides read TGTGCCGCCACAGGGGGCCCGGGCACCGGGGAGCTGTTTTTT. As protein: CAATGGPGTGELFF.

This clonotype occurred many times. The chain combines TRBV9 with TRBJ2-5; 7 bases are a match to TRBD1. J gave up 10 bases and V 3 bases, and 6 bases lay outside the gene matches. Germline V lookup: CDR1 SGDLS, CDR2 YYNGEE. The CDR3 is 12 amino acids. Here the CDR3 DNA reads TGTGCCAGCAGCGCCGGTGGACAGGACCAGTACTTC. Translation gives CASSAGGQDQYF.

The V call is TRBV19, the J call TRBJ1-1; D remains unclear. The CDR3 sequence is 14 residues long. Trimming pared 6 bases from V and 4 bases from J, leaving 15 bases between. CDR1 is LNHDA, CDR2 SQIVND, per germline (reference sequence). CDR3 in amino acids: CASSPGLLPTEAFF. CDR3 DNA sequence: TGTGCCAGTAGCCCCGGATTGTTGCCCACTGAAGCTTTCTTT.

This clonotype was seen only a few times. CDR3: CASSSLAGGNTGELFF. Here the CDR3 DNA reads TGTGCCAGTAGTTCCCTAGCGGGGGGGAACACCGGGGAGCTGTTTTTT. The chain is built from TRBV19 and TRBJ2-2; 11 bases align to TRBD2. V was clipped by 5 bases and J by 1 base; unmatched bases: 3. CDR3 length equals 16 residues. Germline loops: CDR1 LNHDA, CDR2 SQIVND (reference sequence).

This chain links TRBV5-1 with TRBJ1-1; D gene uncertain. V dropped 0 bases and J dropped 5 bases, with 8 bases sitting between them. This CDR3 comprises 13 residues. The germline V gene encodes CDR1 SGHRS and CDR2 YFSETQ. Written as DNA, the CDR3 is TGCGCCAGCAGCTTGGGGTACGGTACTGAAGCTTTCTTT. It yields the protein CASSLGYGTEAFF. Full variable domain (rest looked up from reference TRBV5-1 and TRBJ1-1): KAGVTQTPRYLIKTRGQQVTLSCSPISGHRSVSWYQQTPGQGLQFLFEYFSETQRNKGNFPGRFSGRQFSNSRSEMNVSTLELGDSALYLCASSLGYGTEAFFGQGTRLTVV.

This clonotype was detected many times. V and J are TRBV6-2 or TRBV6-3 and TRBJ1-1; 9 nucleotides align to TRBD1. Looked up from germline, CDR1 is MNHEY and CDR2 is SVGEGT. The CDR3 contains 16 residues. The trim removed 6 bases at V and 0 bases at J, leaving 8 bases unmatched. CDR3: CASRGWDRAMNTEAFF. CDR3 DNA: TGTGCCAGCAGAGGCTGGGACAGGGCGATGAACACTGAAGCTTTCTTT.

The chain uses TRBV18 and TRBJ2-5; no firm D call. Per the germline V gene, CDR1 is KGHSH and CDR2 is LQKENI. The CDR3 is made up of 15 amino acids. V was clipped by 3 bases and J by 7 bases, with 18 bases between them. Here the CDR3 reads CASSPRESAWGTQYF. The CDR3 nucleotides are TGTGCCAGCTCACCTAGAGAGTCAGCGTGGGGGACCCAGTACTTC.

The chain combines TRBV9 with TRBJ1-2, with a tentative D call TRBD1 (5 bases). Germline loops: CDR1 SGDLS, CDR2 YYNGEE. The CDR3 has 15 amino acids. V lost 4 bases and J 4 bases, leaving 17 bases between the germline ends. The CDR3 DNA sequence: TGTGCCAGCAGCACCCCCCCCCAGGGCGGCTATGGCTACACCTTC. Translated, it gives CASSTPPQGGYGYTF.

CDR3 region: CASSQDMSYEQYF. In DNA form, the CDR3 reads TGTGCCAGCAGTCAAGACATGTCCTACGAGCAGTACTTC. The V call is TRBV12-3 or TRBV12-4, the J call TRBJ2-7; no firm D call. The V gene lost 5 bases and the J gene lost 1 base, with 9 bases spanning the gap. There are 13 residues in the CDR3.

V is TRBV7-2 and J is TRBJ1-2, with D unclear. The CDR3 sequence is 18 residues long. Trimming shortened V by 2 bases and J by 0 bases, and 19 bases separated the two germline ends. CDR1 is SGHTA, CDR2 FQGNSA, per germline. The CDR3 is CASSLRKPYQGPNYGYTF. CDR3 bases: TGTGCCAGCAGCTTAAGGAAACCGTATCAAGGTCCTAACTATGGCTACACCTTC.

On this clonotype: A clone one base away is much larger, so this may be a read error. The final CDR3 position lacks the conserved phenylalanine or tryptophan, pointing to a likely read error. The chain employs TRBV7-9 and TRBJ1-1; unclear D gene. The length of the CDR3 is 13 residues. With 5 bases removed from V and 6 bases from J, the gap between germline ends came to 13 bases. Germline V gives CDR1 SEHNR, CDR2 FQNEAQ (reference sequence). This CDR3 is CASSRLSMAEAFS. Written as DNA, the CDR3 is TGTGCCAGCAGCCGTCTCTCGATGGCTGAAGCTTTCTCT.

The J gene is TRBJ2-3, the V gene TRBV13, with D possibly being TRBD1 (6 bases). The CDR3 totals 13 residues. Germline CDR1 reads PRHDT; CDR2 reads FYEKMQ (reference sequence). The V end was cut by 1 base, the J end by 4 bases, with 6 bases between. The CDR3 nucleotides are TGTGCCAGCAGCTTAGAGGGGGCAGATACGCAGTATTTT. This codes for CASSLEGADTQYF.

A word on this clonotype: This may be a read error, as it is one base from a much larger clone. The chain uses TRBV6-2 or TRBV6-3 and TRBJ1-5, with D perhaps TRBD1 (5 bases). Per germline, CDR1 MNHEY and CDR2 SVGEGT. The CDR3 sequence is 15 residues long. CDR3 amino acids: CVSSERGTPDQPQHF. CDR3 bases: TGTGTCAGCAGTGAACGGGGGACGCCGGATCAGCCCCAGCATTTT.

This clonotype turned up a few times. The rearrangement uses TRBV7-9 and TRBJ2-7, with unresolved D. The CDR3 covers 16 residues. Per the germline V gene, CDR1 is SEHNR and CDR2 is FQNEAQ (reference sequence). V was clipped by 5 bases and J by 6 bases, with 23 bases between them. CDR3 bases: TGTGCCAGCAGCGAACCTAACGGGTCCCCTCCGGGCGAGCAGTACTTC. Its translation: CASSEPNGSPPGEQYF.

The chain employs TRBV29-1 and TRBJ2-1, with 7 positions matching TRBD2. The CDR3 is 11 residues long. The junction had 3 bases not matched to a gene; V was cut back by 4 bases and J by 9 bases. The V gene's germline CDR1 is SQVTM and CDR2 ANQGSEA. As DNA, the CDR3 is TGCAGCGTTGGGACTAGGGGTGAGCAGTTCTTC. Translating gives CSVGTRGEQFF.

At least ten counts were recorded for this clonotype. In DNA, the CDR3 is TGTGCCAGCAGTTTACCACAGGCCGGGGAGCAGTACTTC. Residues: CASSLPQAGEQYF. V and J are TRBV28 and TRBJ2-7; D is possibly TRBD1 (5 bases). CDR1 and CDR2 (germline): MDHEN, SYDVKM. Trimming cost V 2 bases and J 7 bases, with 12 bases left between them. The CDR3 length is 13 residues.

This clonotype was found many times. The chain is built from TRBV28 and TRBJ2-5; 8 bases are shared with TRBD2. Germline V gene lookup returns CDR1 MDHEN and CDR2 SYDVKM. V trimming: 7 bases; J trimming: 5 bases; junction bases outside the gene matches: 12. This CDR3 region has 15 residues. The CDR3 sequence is CASNKLAAPWETQYF. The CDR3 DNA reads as TGTGCCAGCAACAAACTAGCGGCCCCATGGGAGACCCAGTACTTC. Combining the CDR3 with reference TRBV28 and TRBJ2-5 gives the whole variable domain DVKVTQSSRYLVKRTGEKVFLECVQDMDHENMFWYRQDPGLGLRLIYFSYDVKMKEKGDIPEGYSVSREKKERFSLILESASTNQTSMYLCASNKLAAPWETQYFGPGTRLLVL.

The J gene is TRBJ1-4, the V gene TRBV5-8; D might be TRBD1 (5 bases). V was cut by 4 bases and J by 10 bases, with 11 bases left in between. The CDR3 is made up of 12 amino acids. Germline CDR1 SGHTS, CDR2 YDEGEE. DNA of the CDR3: TGTGCCAGCAGCCACAATGGGGGAAAACTGTTTTTT. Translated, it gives CASSHNGGKLFF. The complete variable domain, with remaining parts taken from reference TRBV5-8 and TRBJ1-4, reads EAGVTQSPTHLIKTRGQQATLRCSPISGHTSVYWYQQALGLGLQFLLWYDEGEERNRGNFPPRFSGRQFPNYSSELNVNALELEDSALYLCASSHNGGKLFFGSGTQLSVL.

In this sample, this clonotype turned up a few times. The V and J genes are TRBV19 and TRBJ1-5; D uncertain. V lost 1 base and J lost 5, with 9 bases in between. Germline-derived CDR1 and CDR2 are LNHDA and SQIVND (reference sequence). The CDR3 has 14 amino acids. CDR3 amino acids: CASSIAAGDQPQHF. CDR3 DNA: TGTGCCAGTAGTATAGCGGCAGGCGATCAGCCCCAGCATTTT. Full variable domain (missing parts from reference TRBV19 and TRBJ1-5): DGGITQSPKYLFRKEGQNVTLSCEQNLNHDAMYWYRQDPGQGLRLIYYSQIVNDFQKGDIAEGYSVSREKKESFPLTVTSAQKNPTAFYLCASSIAAGDQPQHFGDGTRLSIL.

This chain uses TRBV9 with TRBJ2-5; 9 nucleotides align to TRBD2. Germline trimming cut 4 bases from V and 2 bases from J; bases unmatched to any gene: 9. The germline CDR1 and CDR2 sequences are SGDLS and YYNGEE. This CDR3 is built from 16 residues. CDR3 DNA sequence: TGTGCCAGCAGCCCTAGCGGCCTAGCGGGGCAAGAGACCCAGTACTTC. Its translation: CASSPSGLAGQETQYF.

The chain's CDR3 is CASSSGTSGPTDTQYF. As DNA, the CDR3 is TGTGCCAGCAGTTCCGGGACTAGCGGCCCCACAGATACGCAGTATTTT. The genes are TRBV7-6 and TRBJ2-3, with 11 bases aligning to TRBD2. V shed 6 bases and J 2 bases; nucleotides not matched to a gene: 7. In germline, CDR1 is SGHVS, CDR2 FNYEAQ. CDR3 length: 16 amino acids. Filled out from reference TRBV7-6 and TRBJ2-3, the complete variable domain reads GAGVSQSPRYKVTKRGQDVALRCDPISGHVSLYWYRQALGQGPEFLTYFNYEAQQDKSGLPNDRFSAERPEGSISTLTIQRTEQRDSAMYRCASSSGTSGPTDTQYFGPGTRLTVL.

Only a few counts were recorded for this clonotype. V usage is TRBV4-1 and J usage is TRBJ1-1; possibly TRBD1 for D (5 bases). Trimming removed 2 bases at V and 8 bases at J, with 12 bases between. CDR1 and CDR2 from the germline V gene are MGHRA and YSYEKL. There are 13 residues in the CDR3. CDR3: CASSQTGRTEAFF. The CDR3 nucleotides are TGCGCCAGCAGCCAAACGGGACGGACCGAAGCTTTCTTT.